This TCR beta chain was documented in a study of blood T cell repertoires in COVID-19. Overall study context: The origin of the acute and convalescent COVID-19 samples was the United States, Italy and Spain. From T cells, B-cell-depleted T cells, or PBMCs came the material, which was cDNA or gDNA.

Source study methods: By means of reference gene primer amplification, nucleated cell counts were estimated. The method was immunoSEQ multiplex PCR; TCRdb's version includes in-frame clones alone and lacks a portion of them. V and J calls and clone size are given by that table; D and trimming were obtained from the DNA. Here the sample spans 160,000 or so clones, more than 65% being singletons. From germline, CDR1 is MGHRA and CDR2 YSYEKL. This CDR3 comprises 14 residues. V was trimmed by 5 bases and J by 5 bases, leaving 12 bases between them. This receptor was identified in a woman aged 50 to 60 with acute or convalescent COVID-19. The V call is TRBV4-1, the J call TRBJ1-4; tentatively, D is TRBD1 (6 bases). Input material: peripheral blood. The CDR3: CASSWGRSNEKLFF. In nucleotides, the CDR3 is TGCGCCAGCAGCTGGGGGCGGTCAAATGAAAAACTGTTTTTT.